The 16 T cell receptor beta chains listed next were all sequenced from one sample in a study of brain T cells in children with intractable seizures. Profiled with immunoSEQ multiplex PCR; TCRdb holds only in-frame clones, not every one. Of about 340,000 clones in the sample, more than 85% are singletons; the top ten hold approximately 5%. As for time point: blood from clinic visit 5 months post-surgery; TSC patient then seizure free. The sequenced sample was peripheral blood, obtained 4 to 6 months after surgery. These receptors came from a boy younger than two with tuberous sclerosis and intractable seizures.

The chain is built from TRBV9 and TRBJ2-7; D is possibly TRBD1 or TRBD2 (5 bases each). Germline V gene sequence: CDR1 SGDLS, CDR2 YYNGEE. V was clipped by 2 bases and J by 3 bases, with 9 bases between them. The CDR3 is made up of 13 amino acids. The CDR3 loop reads CASSVGVNYEQYF. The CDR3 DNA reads TGTGCCAGCAGCGTGGGGGTAAACTACGAGCAGTACTTC.

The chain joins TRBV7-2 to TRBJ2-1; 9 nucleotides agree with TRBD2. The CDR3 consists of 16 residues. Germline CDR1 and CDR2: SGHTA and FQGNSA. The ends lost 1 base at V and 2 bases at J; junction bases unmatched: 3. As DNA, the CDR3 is TGTGCCAGCAGCTTAGATGGCGGGAGGGCCTACAATGAGCAGTTCTTC. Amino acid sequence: CASSLDGGRAYNEQFF. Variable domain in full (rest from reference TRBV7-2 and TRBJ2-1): GAGVSQSPSNKVTEKGKDVELRCDPISGHTALYWYRQSLGQGLEFLIYFQGNSAPDKSGLPSDRFSAERTGGSVSTLTIQRTQQEDSAVYLCASSLDGGRAYNEQFFGPGTRLTVL.

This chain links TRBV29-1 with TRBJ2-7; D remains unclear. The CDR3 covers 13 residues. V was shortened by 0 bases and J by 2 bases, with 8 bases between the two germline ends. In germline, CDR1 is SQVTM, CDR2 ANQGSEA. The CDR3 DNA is TGCAGCGTTGAAGATGCCGGAACCTACGAGCAGTACTTC. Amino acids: CSVEDAGTYEQYF.

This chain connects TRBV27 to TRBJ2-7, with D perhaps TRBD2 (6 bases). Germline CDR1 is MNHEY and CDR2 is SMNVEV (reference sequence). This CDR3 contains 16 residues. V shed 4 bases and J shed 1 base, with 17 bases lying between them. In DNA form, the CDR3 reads TGTGCCAGCAGTTCGTTACGGCTAGCGAAATCCTACGAGCAGTACTTC. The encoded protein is CASSSLRLAKSYEQYF.

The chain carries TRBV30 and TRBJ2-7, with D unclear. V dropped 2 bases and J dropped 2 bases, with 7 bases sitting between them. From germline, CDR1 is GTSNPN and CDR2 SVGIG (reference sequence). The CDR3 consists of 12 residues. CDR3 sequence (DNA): TGTGCCTGGAGTTTAAGCGCCTACGAGCAGTACTTC. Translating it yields CAWSLSAYEQYF.

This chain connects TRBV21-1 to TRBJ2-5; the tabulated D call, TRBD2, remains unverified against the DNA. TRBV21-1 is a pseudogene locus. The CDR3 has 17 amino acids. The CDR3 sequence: CASSPEGLAGGWETQYF. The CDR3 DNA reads TGTGCCAGCAGCCCCGAGGGACTAGCGGGGGGGTGGGAGACCCAGTACTTC.

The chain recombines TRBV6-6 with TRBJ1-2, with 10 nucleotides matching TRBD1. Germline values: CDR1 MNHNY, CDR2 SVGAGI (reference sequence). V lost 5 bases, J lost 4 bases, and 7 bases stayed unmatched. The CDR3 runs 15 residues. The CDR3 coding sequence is TGTGCCAGCAGTCTCAGACAGGGGGCCTTCTATGGCTACACCTTC. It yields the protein CASSLRQGAFYGYTF.

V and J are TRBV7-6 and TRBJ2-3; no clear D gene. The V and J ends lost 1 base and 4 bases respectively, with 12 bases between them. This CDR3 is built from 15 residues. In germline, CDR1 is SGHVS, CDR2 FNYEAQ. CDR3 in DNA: TGTGCCAGCAGCTTAGGGACCACCACTCCAGATACGCAGTATTTT. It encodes CASSLGTTTPDTQYF.

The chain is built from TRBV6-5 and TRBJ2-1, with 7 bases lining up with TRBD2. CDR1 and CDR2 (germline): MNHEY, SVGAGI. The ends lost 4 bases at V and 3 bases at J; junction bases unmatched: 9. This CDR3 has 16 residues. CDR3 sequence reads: CASSWLAADFYNEQFF. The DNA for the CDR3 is TGTGCCAGCAGTTGGCTAGCGGCGGACTTCTACAATGAGCAGTTCTTC.

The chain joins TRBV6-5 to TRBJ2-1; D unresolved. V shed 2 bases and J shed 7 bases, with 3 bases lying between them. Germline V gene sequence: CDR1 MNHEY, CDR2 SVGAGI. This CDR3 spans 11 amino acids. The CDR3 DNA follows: TGTGCCAGCAGTTACGGGAATGAGCAGTTCTTC. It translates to CASSYGNEQFF.

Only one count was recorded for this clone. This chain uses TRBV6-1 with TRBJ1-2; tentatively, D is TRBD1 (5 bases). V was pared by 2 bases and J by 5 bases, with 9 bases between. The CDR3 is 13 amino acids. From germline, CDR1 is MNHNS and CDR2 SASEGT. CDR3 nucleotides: TGTGCCAGCAGTGAACCGTCAGGGTATGGCTACACCTTC. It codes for CASSEPSGYGYTF.

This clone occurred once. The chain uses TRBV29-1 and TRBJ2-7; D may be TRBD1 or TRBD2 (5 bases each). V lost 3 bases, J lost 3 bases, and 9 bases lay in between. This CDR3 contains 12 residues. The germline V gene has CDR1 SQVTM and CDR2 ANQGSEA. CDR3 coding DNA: TGCAGCGTTGATCCAGGGAGCTACGAGCAGTACTTC. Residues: CSVDPGSYEQYF.

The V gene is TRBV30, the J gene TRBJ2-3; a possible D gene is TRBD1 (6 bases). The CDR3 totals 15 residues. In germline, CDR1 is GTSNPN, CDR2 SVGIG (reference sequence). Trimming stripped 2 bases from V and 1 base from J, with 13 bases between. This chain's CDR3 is CAWSPHRAGTDTQYF. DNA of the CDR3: TGTGCCTGGAGTCCCCACAGGGCGGGCACAGATACGCAGTATTTT.

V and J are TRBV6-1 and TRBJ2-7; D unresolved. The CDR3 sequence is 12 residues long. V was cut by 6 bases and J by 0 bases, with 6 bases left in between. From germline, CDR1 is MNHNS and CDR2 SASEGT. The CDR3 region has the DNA TGTGCCAGCAGCGAGAGCTCCTACGAGCAGTACTTC. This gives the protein CASSESSYEQYF.

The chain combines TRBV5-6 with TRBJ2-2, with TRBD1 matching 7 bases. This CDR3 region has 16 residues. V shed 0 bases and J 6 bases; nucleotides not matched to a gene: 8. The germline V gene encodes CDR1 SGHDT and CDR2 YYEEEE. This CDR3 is CASSLVQGQAAGELFF. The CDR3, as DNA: TGTGCCAGCAGCTTGGTTCAAGGACAGGCGGCCGGGGAGCTGTTTTTT.

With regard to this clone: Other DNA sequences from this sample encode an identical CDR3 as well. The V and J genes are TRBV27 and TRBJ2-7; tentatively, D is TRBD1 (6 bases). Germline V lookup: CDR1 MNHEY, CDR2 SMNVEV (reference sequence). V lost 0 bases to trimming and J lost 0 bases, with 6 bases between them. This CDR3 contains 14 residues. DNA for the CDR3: TGTGCCAGCAGTTTATCAGGGGGCTCCTACGAGCAGTACTTC. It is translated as CASSLSGGSYEQYF.